This T cell receptor beta chain was sequenced during a study of shared clonotypes between healthy human individuals. Running of the assay took place at deep level. Some clones are missing from TCRdb's copy, which holds only in-frame ones; the method was immunoSEQ multiplex PCR. The sample contains approximately 1,500,000 clones, over 95% of which appear only once. General study results and limits: Naive CD4 clonotype sharing across four donors was approximately 5%.

Everyone who donated was a Caucasian adult who lived in Nashville, Tennessee. Germline CDR1 is KGHSH and CDR2 is LQKENI. The CDR3 has 13 residues. The V end was cut by 4 bases, the J end by 8 bases, with 14 bases between. In regard to this clone: The antigen remains unidentified.

This sequence was found in a man aged 25-45 years in good health. The gene calls are TRBV18 and TRBJ1-2; D might be TRBD1 (5 bases). Material: naive CD4+ T cells sorted from blood. The sample's subset: CD45RA+ positively selected. The DNA of the CDR3 is TGTGCCAGCTCACTTCCCGGGACGCGAGGCTACACCTTC. It specifies CASSLPGTRGYTF.